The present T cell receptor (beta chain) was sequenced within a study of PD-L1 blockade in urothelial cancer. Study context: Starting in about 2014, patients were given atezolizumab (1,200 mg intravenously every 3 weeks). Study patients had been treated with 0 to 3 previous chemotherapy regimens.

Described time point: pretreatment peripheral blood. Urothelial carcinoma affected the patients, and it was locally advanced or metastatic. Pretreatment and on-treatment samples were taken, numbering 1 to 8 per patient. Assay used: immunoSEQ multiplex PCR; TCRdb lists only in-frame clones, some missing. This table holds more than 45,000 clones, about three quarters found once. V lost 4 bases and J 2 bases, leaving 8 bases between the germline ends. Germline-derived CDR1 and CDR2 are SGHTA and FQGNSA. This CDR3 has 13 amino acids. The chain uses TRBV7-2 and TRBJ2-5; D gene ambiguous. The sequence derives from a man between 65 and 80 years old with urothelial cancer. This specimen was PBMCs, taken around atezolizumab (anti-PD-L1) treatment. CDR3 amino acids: CASSSRVQETQYF. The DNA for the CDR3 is TGTGCCAGCAGCTCACGGGTTCAAGAGACCCAGTACTTC.